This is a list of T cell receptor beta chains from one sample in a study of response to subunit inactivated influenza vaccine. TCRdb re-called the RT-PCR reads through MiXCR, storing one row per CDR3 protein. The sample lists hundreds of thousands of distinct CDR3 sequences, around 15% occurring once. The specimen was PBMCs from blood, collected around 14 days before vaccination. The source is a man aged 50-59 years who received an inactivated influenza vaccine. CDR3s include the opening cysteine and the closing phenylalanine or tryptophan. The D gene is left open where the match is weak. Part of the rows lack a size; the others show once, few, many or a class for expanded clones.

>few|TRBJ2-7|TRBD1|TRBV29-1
CSVEEDRAFEQYF
TGCAGCGTTGAAGAGGACAGGGCCTTCGAGCAGTACTTC
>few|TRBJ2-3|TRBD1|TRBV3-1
CASSEGTAVINHTQYF
TGTGCCAGCAGCGAAGGGACAGCCGTCATTAATCATACGCAGTATTTT
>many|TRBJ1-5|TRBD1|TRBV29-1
CSVEADREDQPQHF
TGCAGCGTTGAAGCTGACAGGGAGGATCAGCCCCAGCATTTT
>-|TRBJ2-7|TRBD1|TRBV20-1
CSARAEQGLTYEQYF
TGCAGTGCTAGAGCAGAACAGGGGTTGACCTACGAGCAGTACTTC
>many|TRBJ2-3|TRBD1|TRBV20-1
CSYRGRDTQYF
TGCAGTTACAGGGGGAGGGATACGCAGTATTTT
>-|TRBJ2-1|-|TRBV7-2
CASSLVLGFANEQFF
TGTGCCAGCAGCTTAGTACTAGGGTTTGCGAATGAGCAGTTCTTC
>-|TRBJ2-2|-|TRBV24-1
CATSETPPNTGELFF
TGTGCCACCAGTGAGACCCCACCGAACACCGGGGAGCTGTTTTTT
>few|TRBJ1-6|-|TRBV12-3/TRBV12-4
CASSPPGGHSPLHF
TGTGCCAGCAGCCCCCCCGGGGGACATTCACCCCTCCACTTT
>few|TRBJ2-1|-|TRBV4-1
CASSQDNQNYNEQFF
TGCGCCAGCAGCCAAGATAACCAGAACTACAATGAGCAGTTCTTC
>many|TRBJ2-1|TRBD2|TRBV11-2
CASSSSAGGYNEQFF
TGTGCCAGCAGCTCGTCCGCGGGGGGGTACAATGAGCAGTTCTTC
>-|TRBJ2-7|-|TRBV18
CASSPQGREQYF
TGTGCCAGCTCACCACAGGGGAGGGAGCAGTACTTC
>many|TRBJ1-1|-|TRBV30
CAWSTPNTEAFF
TGTGCCTGGAGTACCCCGAACACTGAAGCTTTCTTT
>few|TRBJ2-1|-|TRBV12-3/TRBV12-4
CASSLTQGPQFF
TGTGCCAGCAGTTTAACGCAGGGGCCGCAGTTCTTC
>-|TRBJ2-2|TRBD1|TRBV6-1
CASTGQGWYSGELFF
TGTGCCAGCACCGGACAGGGGTGGTATTCCGGGGAGCTGTTTTTT
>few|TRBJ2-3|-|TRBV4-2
CASSQEGDFTDTQYF
TGTGCCAGCAGCCAAGAGGGAGACTTCACAGATACGCAGTATTTT
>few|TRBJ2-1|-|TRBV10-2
CASRNYQGRAEQFF
TGCGCCAGCAGGAACTACCAGGGGAGGGCTGAGCAGTTCTTC
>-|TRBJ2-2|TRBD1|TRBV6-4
CASKQGATGELFF
TGTGCCAGCAAACAGGGGGCGACCGGGGAGCTGTTTTTT
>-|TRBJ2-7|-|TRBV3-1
CASSQVFPYEQYF
TGTGCCAGCAGCCAAGTTTTTCCCTACGAGCAGTACTTC
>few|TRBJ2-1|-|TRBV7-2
CASSLRRGPGGNEQFF
TGTGCCAGCAGCTTACGACGGGGGCCGGGTGGGAATGAGCAGTTCTTC
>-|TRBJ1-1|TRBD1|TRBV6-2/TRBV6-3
CASRGQPNTEAFF
TGTGCCAGTCGGGGACAGCCGAACACTGAAGCTTTCTTT
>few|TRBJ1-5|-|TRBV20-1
CSARGWDKNQPQHF
TGCAGTGCTAGAGGCTGGGACAAGAATCAGCCCCAGCATTTT
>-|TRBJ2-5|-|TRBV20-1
CSARDMRGGETQYF
TGCAGTGCTAGAGATATGCGGGGAGGAGAGACCCAGTACTTC
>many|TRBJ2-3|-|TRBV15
CATSKKGSTDTQYF
TGTGCCACCAGCAAAAAGGGGAGCACAGATACGCAGTATTTT
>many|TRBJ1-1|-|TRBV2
CASSSGQPAFF
TGTGCCAGCAGTTCAGGACAGCCAGCTTTCTTT
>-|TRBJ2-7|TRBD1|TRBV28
CASSQGVPYEQYF
TGTGCCAGCAGCCAGGGGGTGCCCTACGAGCAGTACTTC
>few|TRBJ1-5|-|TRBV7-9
CASSLSQAVGPQHF
TGTGCCAGCAGCTTATCGCAGGCCGTCGGGCCCCAGCATTTT
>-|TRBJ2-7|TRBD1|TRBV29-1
CSVEGTATYEQYF
TGCAGCGTTGAGGGGACAGCAACCTACGAGCAGTACTTC
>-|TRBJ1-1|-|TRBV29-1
CSVENPFTGTEAFF
TGCAGCGTTGAAAACCCTTTTACCGGGACTGAAGCTTTCTTT
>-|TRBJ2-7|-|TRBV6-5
CASSYARGGTYEQYF
TGTGCCAGCAGTTACGCCAGGGGCGGGACCTACGAGCAGTACTTC
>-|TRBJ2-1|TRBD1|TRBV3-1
CASSQDGRQGFYGIPYNEQFF
TGTGCCAGCAGCCAAGATGGGCGACAGGGCTTTTACGGGATCCCCTACAATGAGCAGTTCTTC
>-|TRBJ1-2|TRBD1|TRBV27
CASRPGGIDYGYTF
TGTGCCAGCAGACCAGGGGGAATTGACTATGGCTACACCTTC
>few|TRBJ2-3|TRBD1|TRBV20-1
CSARAPGQGGSTDTQYF
TGCAGTGCTAGAGCCCCAGGACAGGGAGGAAGCACAGATACGCAGTATTTT
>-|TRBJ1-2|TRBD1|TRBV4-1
CASSQDRGGVYGYTF
TGCGCCAGCAGCCAAGATCGAGGGGGCGTCTATGGCTACACCTTC
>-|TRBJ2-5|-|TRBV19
CASSIGTPIQETQYF
TGTGCCAGTAGTATTGGGACACCGATCCAAGAGACCCAGTACTTC
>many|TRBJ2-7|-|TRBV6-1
CASSVGPLDGAYEQYF
TGTGCCAGCAGTGTGGGACCATTGGATGGGGCCTACGAGCAGTACTTC
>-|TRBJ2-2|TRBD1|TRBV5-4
CASSFQGVNTGELFF
TGTGCCAGCAGCTTTCAGGGGGTGAACACCGGGGAGCTGTTTTTT
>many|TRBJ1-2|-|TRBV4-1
CASSQGHGQYHGYTF
TGCGCCAGCAGCCAAGGTCACGGACAATACCATGGCTACACCTTC
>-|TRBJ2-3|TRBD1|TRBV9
CASSANPDRAMSTDTQYF
TGTGCCAGCAGCGCCAACCCGGACAGGGCGATGTCCACAGATACGCAGTATTTT